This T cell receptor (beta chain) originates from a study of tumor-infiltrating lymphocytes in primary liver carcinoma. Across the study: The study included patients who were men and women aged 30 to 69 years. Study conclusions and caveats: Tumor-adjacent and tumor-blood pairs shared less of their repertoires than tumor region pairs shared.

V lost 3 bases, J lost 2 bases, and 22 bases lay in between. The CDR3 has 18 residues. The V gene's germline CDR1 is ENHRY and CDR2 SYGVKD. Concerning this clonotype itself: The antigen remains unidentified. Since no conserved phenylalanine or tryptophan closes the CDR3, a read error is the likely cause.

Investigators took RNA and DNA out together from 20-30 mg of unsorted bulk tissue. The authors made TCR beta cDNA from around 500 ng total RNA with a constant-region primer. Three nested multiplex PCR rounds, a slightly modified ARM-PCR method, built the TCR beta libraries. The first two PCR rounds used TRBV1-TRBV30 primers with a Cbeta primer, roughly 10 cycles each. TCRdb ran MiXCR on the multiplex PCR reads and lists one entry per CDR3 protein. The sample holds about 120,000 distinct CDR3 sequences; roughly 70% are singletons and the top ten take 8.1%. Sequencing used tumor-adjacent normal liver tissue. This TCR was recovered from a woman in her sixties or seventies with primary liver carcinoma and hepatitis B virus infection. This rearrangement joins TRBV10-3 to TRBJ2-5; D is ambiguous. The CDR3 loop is CAISDGPRAQKAQETQYL. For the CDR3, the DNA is TGTGCCATCAGTGACGGGCCCAGAGCCCAAAAGGCTCAAGAGACCCAGTACCTC.